One TCR beta chain is described in this entry. It lacks a known antigen. Per-base qualities were not stored, and no clone one base away is much larger. This specimen belongs to a study of response to subunit inactivated influenza vaccine (dated by TCRdb to 2017 to 2018). General notes on the study: To follow how T cells responded to a trivalent subunit inactivated influenza vaccine, the researchers relied on deep quantitative profiling of the T cell receptor repertoire.

CDR1 and CDR2 were assigned from the germline V gene (reference sequence) as DFQATT and SNEGSKA. Taken from cysteine to phenylalanine, the CDR3 has 15 residues. Kept here is only the CDR3 DNA, which spans 45 bases and is read in frame from base 1. Trimming accounts for 0 bases at V and 7 bases at J, while the number of junction bases matched to no gene is 4. Library preparation employed RT-PCR. Sequencing took place on an Illumina HiSeq 2500. TCRdb's own reprocessing of the public reads used fastp at Q25 and MiXCR and kept productive beta chains. Under each unique CDR3 protein, matching rows form one entry showing the most common genes and DNA. The sample table holds under 950,000 distinct CDR3 sequences, of which 21% were seen once. The top ten clones comprise 10% of the sample. Summary of the overall study and its limitations: The authors suggested that each seasonal influenza vaccination may recruit only a limited number of new T cells.

The rearranged chain carries TRBV20-1 and TRBJ2-3; 13 middle bases align to TRBD2. The TCR was taken from a man aged 50-60 years who received an inactivated influenza vaccine. Donor details come from another sample of the same person, matched by shared clones. The material was PBMCs from blood, obtained roughly 5 days after vaccination. The bases read TGCAGTGCTAGAGATAGACTAGCGGGGGGATATACGCAGTATTTT. This encodes CSARDRLAGGYTQYF.